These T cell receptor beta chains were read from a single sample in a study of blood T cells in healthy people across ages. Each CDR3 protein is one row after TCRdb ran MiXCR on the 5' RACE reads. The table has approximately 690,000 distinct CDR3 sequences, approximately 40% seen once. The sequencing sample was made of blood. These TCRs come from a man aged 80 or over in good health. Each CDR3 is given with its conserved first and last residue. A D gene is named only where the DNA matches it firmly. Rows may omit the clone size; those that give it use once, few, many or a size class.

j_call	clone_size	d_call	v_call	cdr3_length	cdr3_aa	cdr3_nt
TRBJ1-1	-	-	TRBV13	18	CASSSRPGVIGMNTEAFF	TGTGCCAGCAGCTCGAGGCCAGGGGTCATCGGGATGAACACTGAAGCTTTCTTT
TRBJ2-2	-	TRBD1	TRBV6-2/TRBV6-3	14	CASRPGTALKELFF	TGTGCCAGCAGGCCAGGGACAGCGCTTAAGGAGCTGTTTTTT
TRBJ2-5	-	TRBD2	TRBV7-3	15	CASSPPSGGQETQYF	TGTGCCAGCAGCCCCCCTAGCGGGGGGCAAGAGACCCAGTACTTC
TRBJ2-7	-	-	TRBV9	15	CASSPRTTPSYEQYF	TGTGCCAGCAGCCCTCGGACTACCCCGTCCTACGAGCAGTACTTC
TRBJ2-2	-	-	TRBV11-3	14	CASSLGRNTGELFF	TGTGCCAGCAGCTTAGGTCGGAACACCGGGGAGCTGTTTTTT
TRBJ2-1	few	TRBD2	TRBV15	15	CATSRVPTSRNEQFF	TGTGCCACCAGCAGAGTTCCGACTAGCCGCAATGAGCAGTTCTTC
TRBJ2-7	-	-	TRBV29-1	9	CSVVGEQYF	TGCAGCGTTGTAGGCGAGCAGTACTTC
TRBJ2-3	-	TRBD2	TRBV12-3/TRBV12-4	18	CASSLITGPSGSADTQYF	TGTGCCAGCAGTTTGATCACGGGTCCTAGCGGGAGTGCGGATACGCAGTATTTT
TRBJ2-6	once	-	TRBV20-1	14	CSAGTDSGANVLTF	TGCAGTGCTGGCACGGACTCTGGGGCCAACGTCCTGACTTTC
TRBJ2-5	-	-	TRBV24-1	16	CATSAVGLSSYNEQYF	TGTGCCACCAGTGCTGTGGGTCTAAGCTCCTACAATGAGCAGTACTTC
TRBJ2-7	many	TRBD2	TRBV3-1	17	CASSQESTAGASYEQYF	TGTGCCAGCAGCCAAGAATCGACAGCGGGGGCCTCCTACGAGCAGTACTTC
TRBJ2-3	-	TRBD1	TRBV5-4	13	CASSAQGPDTQYF	TGTGCCAGCAGCGCACAGGGGCCAGATACGCAGTATTTT
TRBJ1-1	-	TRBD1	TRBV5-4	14	CASGLTGSYTEAFF	TGTGCCAGCGGACTGACAGGGTCTTATACTGAAGCTTTCTTT
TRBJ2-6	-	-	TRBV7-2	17	CASTLAVRPSGANVLTF	TGTGCCAGCACCTTAGCGGTCAGGCCCTCTGGGGCCAACGTCCTGACTTTC
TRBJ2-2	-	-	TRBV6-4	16	CASSVNSRANTGELFF	TGTGCCAGCAGTGTCAATAGTCGTGCGAACACCGGGGAGCTGTTTTTT
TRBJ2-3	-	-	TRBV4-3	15	CASSQEYGGTDTQYF	TGCGCCAGCAGCCAAGAGTACGGGGGAACAGATACGCAGTATTTT
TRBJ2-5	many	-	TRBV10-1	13	CASSGGRQETQYF	TGCGCCAGCAGCGGGGGTCGGCAAGAGACCCAGTACTTC
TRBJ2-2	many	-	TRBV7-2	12	CASSLYTGELFF	TGTGCCAGCAGCCTCTACACCGGGGAGCTGTTTTTT
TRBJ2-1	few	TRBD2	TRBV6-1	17	CASSESSGVKFYNEQFF	TGTGCCAGCAGTGAATCTAGCGGGGTTAAGTTCTACAATGAGCAGTTCTTC
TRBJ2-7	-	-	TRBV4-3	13	CASSHREYNEQYF	TGCGCCAGCAGCCACCGGGAGTACAATGAGCAGTACTTC
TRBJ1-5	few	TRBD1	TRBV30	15	CAWTAGGRSNQPQHF	TGTGCCTGGACCGCAGGGGGTAGGAGCAATCAGCCCCAGCATTTT
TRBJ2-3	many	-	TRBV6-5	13	CASSMVIGDTQYF	TGTGCCAGCAGCATGGTGATTGGGGATACGCAGTATTTT
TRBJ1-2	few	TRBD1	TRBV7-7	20	CASSSEPLDRENNPNYGYTF	TGTGCTAGCAGCTCAGAGCCACTGGACAGGGAGAATAATCCTAACTATGGCTACACCTTC
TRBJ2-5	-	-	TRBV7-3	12	CASSLSGVGQYF	TGTGCCAGCAGCTTAAGCGGGGTTGGGCAGTACTTC
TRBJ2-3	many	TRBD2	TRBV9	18	CASSAHPGLSLSTDTQYF	TGTGCCAGCAGCGCCCACCCGGGACTAAGCTTGAGCACAGATACGCAGTATTTT
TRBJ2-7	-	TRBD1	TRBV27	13	CASSFTGGYEQYF	TGTGCCAGCAGTTTTACAGGGGGCTACGAGCAGTACTTC
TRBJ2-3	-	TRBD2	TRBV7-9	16	CASSPGTSDYTDTQYF	TGTGCCAGCAGCCCCGGGACTAGCGATTACACAGATACGCAGTATTTT
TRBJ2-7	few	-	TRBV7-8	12	CASSPGGHEQYF	TGTGCCAGCAGCCCTGGGGGTCACGAGCAGTACTTC
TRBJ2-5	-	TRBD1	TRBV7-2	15	CASSLTRGRPETQYF	TGTGCCAGCAGCTTGACCAGGGGGCGCCCGGAGACCCAGTACTTC
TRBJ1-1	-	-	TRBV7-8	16	CASSLKRGQMNTEAFF	TGTGCCAGCAGCTTAAAGAGGGGCCAAATGAACACTGAAGCTTTCTTT
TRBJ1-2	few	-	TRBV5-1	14	CASSLEAANYGYTF	TGCGCCAGCAGCTTGGAGGCAGCCAACTATGGCTACACCTTC
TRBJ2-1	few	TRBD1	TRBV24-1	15	CATSGAGTGGNEQFF	TGTGCCACCAGTGGGGCCGGGACAGGGGGTAATGAGCAGTTCTTC
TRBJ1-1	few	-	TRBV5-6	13	CASSLAVSTEAFF	TGTGCCAGCAGCTTGGCCGTATCCACTGAAGCTTTCTTT
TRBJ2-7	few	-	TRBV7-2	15	CASSVDRGGPYEQYF	TGTGCCAGCAGCGTAGATAGGGGGGGACCCTACGAGCAGTACTTC
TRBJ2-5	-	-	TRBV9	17	CASSVGLQGLSVNEQYF	TGTGCCAGCAGCGTAGGCCTACAGGGACTGTCGGTGAATGAGCAGTACTTC
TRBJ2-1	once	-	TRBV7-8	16	CASSEGLNTLYSEQFF	TGTGCCAGCAGCGAAGGACTCAATACGCTTTACAGTGAGCAGTTCTTC
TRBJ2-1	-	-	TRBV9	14	CASSVSTSQNEQFF	TGTGCCAGCAGCGTAAGTACTAGCCAGAATGAGCAGTTCTTC
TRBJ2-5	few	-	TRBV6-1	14	CASSAVRVGETQYF	TGTGCCAGCAGTGCTGTCAGGGTGGGAGAGACCCAGTACTTC
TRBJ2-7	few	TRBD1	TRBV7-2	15	CASSSTRTGVYEQYF	TGTGCCAGCAGCTCCACTAGGACAGGGGTATACGAGCAGTACTTC
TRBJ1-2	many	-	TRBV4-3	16	CASSQDFNRAEGGYTF	TGCGCCAGCAGCCAAGATTTTAACAGGGCGGAGGGTGGCTACACCTTC
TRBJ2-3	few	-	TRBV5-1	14	CASGRQPGTDTQYF	TGCGCCAGCGGAAGGCAGCCAGGCACAGATACGCAGTATTTT
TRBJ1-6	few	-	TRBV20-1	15	CSARVQGSRRSPLHF	TGCAGTGCTAGAGTTCAGGGGTCAAGGCGGTCACCCCTCCACTTT
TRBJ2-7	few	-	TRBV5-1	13	CASSLARGGEQYF	TGCGCCAGCAGCTTGGCTAGGGGGGGAGAGCAGTACTTC
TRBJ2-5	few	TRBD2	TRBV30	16	CAWSVLSREGRLAQYF	TGTGCCTGGAGTGTACTCTCCCGGGAGGGCCGGTTGGCCCAGTACTTC
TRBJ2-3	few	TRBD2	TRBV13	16	CASSNRLAASTDTQYF	TGTGCCAGCAGCAATCGACTAGCAGCTAGCACAGATACGCAGTATTTT
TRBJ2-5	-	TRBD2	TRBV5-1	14	CASSRGGPGETQYF	TGCGCCAGCAGCCGGGGGGGGCCTGGAGAGACCCAGTACTTC
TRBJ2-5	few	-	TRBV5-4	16	CASSLASVPSQETQYF	TGTGCCAGCAGCTTGGCCAGTGTCCCCTCTCAAGAGACCCAGTACTTC
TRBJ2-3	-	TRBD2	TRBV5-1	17	CASSRRGSTLSTDTQYF	TGCGCCAGCAGCCGGCGGGGGTCAACACTAAGCACAGATACGCAGTATTTT
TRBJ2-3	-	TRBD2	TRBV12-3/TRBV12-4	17	CASSPPGGGAMRDTQYF	TGTGCCAGCAGCCCCCCTGGCGGGGGGGCCATGAGAGATACGCAGTATTTT
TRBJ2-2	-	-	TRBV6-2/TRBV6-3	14	CASSFPTGPRELFF	TGTGCCAGCAGTTTCCCAACGGGCCCCCGGGAGCTGTTTTTT
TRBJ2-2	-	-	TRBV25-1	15	CASSEYRSGSGELFF	TGTGCCAGCAGTGAATATCGGTCAGGTAGTGGGGAGCTGTTTTTT
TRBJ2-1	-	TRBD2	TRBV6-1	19	CASRDARGSGGGKSNEQFF	TGTGCCAGCAGGGATGCCAGGGGTAGCGGGGGGGGAAAAAGCAATGAGCAGTTCTTC
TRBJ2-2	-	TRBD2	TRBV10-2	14	CASGTSGNTGELFF	TGCGCCAGCGGGACTAGCGGGAACACCGGGGAGCTGTTTTTT
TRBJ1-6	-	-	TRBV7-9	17	CASSSHDASGSKSPLHF	TGTGCCAGCAGCTCCCACGATGCGTCCGGTTCGAAATCACCCCTCCACTTT